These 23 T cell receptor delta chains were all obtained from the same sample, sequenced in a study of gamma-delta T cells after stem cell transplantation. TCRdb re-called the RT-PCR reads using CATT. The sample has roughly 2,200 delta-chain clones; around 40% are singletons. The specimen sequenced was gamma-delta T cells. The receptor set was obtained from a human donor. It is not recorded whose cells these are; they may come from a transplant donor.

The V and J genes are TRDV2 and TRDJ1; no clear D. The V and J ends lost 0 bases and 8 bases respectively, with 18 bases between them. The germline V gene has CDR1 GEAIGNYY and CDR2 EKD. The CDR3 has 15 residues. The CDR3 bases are TGTGCCTGTGACACCGTAATCGCAGCGGGGCCGAAACTCATCTTT. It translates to CACDTVIAAGPKLIF.

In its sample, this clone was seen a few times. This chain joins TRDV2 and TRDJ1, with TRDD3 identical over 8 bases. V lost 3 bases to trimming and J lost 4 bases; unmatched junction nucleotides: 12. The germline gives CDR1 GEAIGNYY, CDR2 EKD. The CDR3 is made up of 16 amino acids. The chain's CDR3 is CACDLLGAKLGDKLIF. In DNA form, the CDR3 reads TGTGCCTGTGACTTACTGGGGGCTAAATTAGGCGATAAACTCATCTTT.

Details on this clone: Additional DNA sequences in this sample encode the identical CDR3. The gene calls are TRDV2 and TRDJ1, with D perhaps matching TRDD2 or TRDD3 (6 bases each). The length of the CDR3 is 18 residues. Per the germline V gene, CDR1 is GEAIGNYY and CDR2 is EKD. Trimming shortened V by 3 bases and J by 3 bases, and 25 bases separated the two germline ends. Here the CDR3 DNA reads TGTGCCTGTGACCCCATTCGAGGTCCTACCTGGGGCCCCGATAAACTCATCTTT. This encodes CACDPIRGPTWGPDKLIF.

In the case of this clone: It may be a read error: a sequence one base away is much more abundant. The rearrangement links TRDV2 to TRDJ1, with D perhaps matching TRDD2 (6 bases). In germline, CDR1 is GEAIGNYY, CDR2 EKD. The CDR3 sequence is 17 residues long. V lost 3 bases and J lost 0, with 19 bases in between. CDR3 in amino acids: CACDFLKNQKYTDKLIF. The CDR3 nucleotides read TGTGCCTGTGACTTCCTAAAAAATCAAAAGTACACCGATAAACTCATCTTT.

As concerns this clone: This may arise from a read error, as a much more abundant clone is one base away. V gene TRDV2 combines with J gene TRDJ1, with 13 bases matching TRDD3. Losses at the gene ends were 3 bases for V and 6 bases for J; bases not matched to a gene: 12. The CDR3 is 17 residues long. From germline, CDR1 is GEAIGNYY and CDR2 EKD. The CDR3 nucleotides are TGTGCCTGTGACTCTTTACTGGGGGATACGCGCGGAAATAAACTCATCTTT. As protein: CACDSLLGDTRGNKLIF.

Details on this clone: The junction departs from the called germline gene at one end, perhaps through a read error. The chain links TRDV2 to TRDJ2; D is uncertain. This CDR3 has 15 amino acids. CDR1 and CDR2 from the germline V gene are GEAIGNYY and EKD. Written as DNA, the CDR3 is TGTGCCTGTGACACGATGGGAACTTTGACAGCACACCTCTTCTTT. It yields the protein CACDTMGTLTAHLFF.

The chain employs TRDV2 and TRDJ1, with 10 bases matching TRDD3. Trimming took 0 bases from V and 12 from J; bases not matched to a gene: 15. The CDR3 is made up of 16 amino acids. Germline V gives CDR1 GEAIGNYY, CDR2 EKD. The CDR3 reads CACDTVGDTKENLVIF. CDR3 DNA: TGTGCCTGTGACACCGTGGGGGATACAAAGGAGAATCTAGTCATCTTT.

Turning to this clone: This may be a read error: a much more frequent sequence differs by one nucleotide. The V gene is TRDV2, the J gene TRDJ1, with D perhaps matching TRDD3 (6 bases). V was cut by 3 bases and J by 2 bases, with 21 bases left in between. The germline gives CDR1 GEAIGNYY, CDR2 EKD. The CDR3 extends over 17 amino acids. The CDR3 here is CACDPLLGLGGTDKLIF. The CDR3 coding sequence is TGTGCCTGTGACCCCCTGTTGGGATTGGGGGGTACCGATAAACTCATCTTT.

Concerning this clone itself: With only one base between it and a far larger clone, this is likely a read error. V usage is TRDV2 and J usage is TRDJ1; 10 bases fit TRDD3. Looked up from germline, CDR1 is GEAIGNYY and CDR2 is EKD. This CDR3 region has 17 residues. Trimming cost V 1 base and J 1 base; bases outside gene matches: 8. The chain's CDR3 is CACDTLGDLGLTDKLIF. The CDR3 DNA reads TGTGCCTGTGACACACTGGGGGATTTGGGTCTCACCGATAAACTCATCTTT.

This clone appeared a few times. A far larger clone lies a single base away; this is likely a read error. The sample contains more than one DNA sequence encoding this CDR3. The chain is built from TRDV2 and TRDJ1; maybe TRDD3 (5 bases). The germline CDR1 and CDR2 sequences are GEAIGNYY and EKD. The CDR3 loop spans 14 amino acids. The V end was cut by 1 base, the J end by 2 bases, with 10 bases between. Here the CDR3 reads CACDTVLATDKLIF. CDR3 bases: TGTGCCTGTGACACGGTACTGGCTACCGATAAACTCATCTTT.

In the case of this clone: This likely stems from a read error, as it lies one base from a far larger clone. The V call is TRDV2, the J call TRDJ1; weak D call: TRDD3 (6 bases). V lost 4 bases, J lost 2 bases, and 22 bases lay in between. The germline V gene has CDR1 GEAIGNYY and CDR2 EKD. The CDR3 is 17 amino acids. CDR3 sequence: CACDSLTGRYETDKLIF. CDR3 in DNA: TGTGCCTGTGATTCCCTTACTGGGCGATACGAGACCGATAAACTCATCTTT.

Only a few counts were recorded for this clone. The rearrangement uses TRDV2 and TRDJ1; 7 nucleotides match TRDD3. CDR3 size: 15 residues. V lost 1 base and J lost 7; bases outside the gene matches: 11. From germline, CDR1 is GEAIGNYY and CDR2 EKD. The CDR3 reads CACDTMGENYGKLIF. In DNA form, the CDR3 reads TGTGCCTGTGACACTATGGGGGAGAATTATGGTAAACTCATCTTT.

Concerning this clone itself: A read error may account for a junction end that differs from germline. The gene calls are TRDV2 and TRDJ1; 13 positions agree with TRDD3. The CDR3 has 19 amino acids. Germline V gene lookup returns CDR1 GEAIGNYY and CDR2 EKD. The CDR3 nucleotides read TGTGCCTGTGACATACTGGGGGATACGCGGGAGTTGTACACCGATAACCTCATCTTT. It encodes CACDILGDTRELYTDNLIF.

DNA for the CDR3: TGTGCCTGTGACACCGTGGGGGGACAACGAAAACTCATCTTT. Translation: CACDTVGGQRKLIF. The chain links TRDV2 to TRDJ1; D may be TRDD3 (6 bases). The CDR3 runs to 14 residues. V lost 0 bases and J lost 8, with 15 bases in between. Germline V gene data show CDR1 as GEAIGNYY and CDR2 as EKD.

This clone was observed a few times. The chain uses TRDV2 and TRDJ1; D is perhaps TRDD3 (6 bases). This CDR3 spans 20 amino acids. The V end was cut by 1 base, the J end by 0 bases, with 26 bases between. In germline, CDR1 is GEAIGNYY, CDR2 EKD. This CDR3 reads CACDTLTGTQRGHYTDKLIF. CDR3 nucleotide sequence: TGTGCCTGTGACACGCTTACTGGGACCCAACGCGGTCATTACACCGATAAACTCATCTTT.

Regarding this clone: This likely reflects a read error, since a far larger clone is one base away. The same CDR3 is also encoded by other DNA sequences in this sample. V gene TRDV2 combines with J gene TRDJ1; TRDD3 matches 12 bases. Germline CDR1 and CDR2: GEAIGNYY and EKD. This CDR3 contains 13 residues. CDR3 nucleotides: TGTGCCTGTGACTCAATACTGGGGGATACCGTCATCTTC. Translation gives CACDSILGDTVIF.

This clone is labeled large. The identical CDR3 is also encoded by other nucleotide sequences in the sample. The CDR3 region is CACDMVGRDKLIF. In DNA, the CDR3 is TGTGCCTGTGACATGGTAGGGAGGGATAAACTCATCTTT. This chain links TRDV2 with TRDJ1; D unresolved. The CDR3 is 13 amino acids. Germline values: CDR1 GEAIGNYY, CDR2 EKD. Trimming took 2 bases from V and 5 from J, leaving 11 bases between them.

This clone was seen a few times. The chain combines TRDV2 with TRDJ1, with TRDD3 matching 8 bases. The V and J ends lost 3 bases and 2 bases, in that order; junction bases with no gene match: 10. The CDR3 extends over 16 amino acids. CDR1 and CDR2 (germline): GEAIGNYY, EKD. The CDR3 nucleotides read TGTGCCTGTGACTCCATGGGACTGGGGGGGACCGATAAACTCATCTTT. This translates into CACDSMGLGGTDKLIF.

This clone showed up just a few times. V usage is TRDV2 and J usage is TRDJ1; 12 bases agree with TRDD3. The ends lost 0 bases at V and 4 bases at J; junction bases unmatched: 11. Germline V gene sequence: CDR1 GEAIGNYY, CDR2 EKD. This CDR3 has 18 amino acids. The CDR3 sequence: CACDTVLGDTKTDDKLIF. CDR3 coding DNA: TGTGCCTGTGACACCGTACTGGGGGATACAAAAACCGACGATAAACTCATCTTT.

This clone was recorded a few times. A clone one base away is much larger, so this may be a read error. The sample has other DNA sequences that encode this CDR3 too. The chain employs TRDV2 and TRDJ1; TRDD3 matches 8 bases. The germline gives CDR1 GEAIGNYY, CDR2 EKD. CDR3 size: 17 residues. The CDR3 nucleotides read TGTGCCTGTGACTCGCTGGGGGACGTTTCGTACACCGATAAACTCATCTTC. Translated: CACDSLGDVSYTDKLIF.

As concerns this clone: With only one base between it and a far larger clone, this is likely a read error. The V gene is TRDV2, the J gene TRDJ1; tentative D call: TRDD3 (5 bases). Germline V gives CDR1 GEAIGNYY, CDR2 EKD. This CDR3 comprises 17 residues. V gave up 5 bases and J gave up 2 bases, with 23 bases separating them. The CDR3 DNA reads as TGTGCCTGTGGCACTCTGGGACATACCCGACGGACCGATAAACTCATCTTT. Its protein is CACGTLGHTRRTDKLIF.

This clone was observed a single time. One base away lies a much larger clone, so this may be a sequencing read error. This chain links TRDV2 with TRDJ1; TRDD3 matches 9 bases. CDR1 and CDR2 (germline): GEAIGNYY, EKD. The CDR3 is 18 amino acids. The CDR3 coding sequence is TGTGCCTGTGACACCCTCGTACTGGGGGAGCCGTACACCGATGAACTCATCTTT. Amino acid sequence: CACDTLVLGEPYTDELIF.

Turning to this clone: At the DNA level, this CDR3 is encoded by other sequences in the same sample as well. DNA of the CDR3: TGTGCCTGTGACCGGCTGAAGACTGCGGGGGATACTCCCGATAAACTCATCTTT. Residues: CACDRLKTAGDTPDKLIF. This chain uses TRDV2 with TRDJ1, with 9 bases aligning to TRDD3. The CDR3 has 18 residues. V dropped 3 bases and J dropped 3; count of bases not matched to a gene: 16. Germline-derived CDR1 and CDR2 are GEAIGNYY and EKD.